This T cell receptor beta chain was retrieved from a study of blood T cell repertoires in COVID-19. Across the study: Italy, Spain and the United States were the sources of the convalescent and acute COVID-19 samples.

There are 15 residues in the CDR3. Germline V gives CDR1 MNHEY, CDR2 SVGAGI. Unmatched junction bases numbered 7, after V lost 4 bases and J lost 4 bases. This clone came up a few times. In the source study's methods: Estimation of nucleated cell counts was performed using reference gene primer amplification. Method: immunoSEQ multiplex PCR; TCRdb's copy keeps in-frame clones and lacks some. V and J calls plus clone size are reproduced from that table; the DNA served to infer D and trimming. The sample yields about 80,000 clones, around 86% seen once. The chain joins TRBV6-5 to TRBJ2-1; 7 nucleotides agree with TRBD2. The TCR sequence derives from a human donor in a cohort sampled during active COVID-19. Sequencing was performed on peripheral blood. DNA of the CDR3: TGTGCCAGCAGTTCCTGGGAGGGTGAGTACAATGAGCAGTTCTTC. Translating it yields CASSSWEGEYNEQFF.